This section outlines one T cell receptor beta chain sequence together with its context. The target antigen is unknown. Molecular-barcoded quantitative 5'-RACE produced these TCR beta libraries. Via MiXCR, TCRdb re-called the 5' RACE reads, giving one row per CDR3 protein. The table lists about 220,000 distinct CDR3 sequences, 18% of them singletons, with about two fifths in the top ten. The source of the sample is a study of CD8 T cells in ankylosing spondylitis. General observations from the study: What seemed typical of ankylosing spondylitis blood was a TCR beta motif built from several highly homologous variants. A number of the motif variants had already been described in reactive arthritis synovial fluid and blood. According to the report, clones linked to the disease were significantly enriched in matched synovial fluid samples taken from ankylosing spondylitis patients.

The ends were cut back, 4 bases at V and 0 bases at J, with 9 bases in the middle. The CDR3 contains 15 residues. The V gene's germline CDR1 is SEHNR and CDR2 FQNEAQ (reference sequence). The J gene is TRBJ2-2, the V gene TRBV7-9; a possible D gene is TRBD2 (5 bases). Sequenced material: blood, either unsorted or a sorted T cell fraction (not recorded which). The sequence was collected from a male donor with ankylosing spondylitis. CDR3: CASSSSRTNTGELFF. Here the CDR3 DNA reads TGTGCCAGCAGCTCTAGCAGAACGAACACCGGGGAGCTGTTTTTT.